A selection of T cell receptor beta chains follows, all from one sample in a study of cytomegalovirus exposure and HLA in healthy donors. TCRdb's copy holds only in-frame clones and misses some; the assay was immunoSEQ multiplex PCR. This table has about 160,000 clones, roughly four fifths appearing once. Material: PBMCs. Receptors originate from a woman between 45 and 65 years old in good health and CMV-seronegative. Both conserved end residues are part of each CDR3. A D gene is named only where the DNA matches it firmly. Clone size, where shown, is once, few, many, or a class for clones that have expanded.

size	length	V	D	J	DNA	CDR3
-	16	TRBV27	-	TRBJ2-4	TGTGCCAGCAGTAACTTAGGGAAGGGGGCCAAAAACATTCAGTACTTC	CASSNLGKGAKNIQYF
-	14	TRBV5-4	TRBD2	TRBJ2-5	TGTGCCAGCAGCCCCAGGACTAGCGTCGAGACCCAGTACTTC	CASSPRTSVETQYF
-	15	TRBV6-5	TRBD2	TRBJ2-1	TGTGCCAGCAGTTACGGCGGGGGGCGCTTCGATGAGCAGTTCTTC	CASSYGGGRFDEQFF
-	15	TRBV7-2	TRBD1	TRBJ1-1	TGTGCCAGCAGCTATACAGGGGTTGCGAACACTGAAGCTTTCTTT	CASSYTGVANTEAFF
-	15	TRBV30	-	TRBJ2-7	TGTGCCTGGGGATCCGTCCGCAAGGGGGTTTACGAGCAGTACTTC	CAWGSVRKGVYEQYF
-	13	TRBV6-5	-	TRBJ1-1	TGTGCCAGCAGAACCGGGAGGGACACTGAAGCTTTCTTT	CASRTGRDTEAFF
-	14	TRBV5-4	-	TRBJ2-1	TGTGCCAGCAGCCCAGGACATCTCTACAATGAGCAGTTCTTC	CASSPGHLYNEQFF
-	14	TRBV19	-	TRBJ2-5	TGTGCCAGTAGTCGAGGAGGGATTGGAGAGACCCAGTACTTC	CASSRGGIGETQYF
-	13	TRBV12-5	-	TRBJ2-1	TGTGCTAGTGTACAGGAAAACTACAATGAGCAGTTCTTC	CASVQENYNEQFF
-	15	TRBV9	TRBD2	TRBJ2-5	TGTGCCAGCAGCGTAATGTCTAGCGGGAAAGAGACCCAGTACTTC	CASSVMSSGKETQYF
-	16	TRBV10-3	TRBD2	TRBJ2-1	TGTGCCATCAGGGGACTAGCGGGAGGTATCTACAATGAGCAGTTCTTC	CAIRGLAGGIYNEQFF
-	16	TRBV21-1	-	TRBJ1-2	TGTGCCAGCAGCAAAATCGGGACAGGGGAGGTCTATGGCTACACCTTC	CASSKIGTGEVYGYTF
-	18	TRBV4-3	TRBD2	TRBJ2-5	TGCGCCAGCAGCCAAGACCCAGCGGGGGGCGGGGTCGGGGGAGCCCAGTACTTC	CASSQDPAGGGVGGAQYF
-	13	TRBV6-5	TRBD2	TRBJ2-1	TGTGCCAGCACGAGCGGGGGGGCCTTTGAGCAGTTCTTC	CASTSGGAFEQFF
-	13	TRBV11-1	-	TRBJ1-1	TGTGCCAGCAGCTTAGCGGGGGGCACTGAAGCTTTCTTT	CASSLAGGTEAFF
-	17	TRBV7-2	-	TRBJ2-3	TGTGCCAGCAGCTTAGTCTGGACTTCACCTATCACAGATACGCAGTATTTT	CASSLVWTSPITDTQYF
-	16	TRBV5-1	-	TRBJ2-3	TGCGCCAGCAGCAATCCCCTAACGGACAAGACAGATACGCAGTATTTT	CASSNPLTDKTDTQYF
once	15	TRBV15	-	TRBJ1-1	TGTGCCACCAGCAGAGTTACGGGGGGGAACACTGAAGCTTTCTTT	CATSRVTGGNTEAFF
-	14	TRBV6-5	TRBD2	TRBJ2-7	TGTGCCAGCAGTTACCTAGCGGGAGGGTACGAGCAGTACTTC	CASSYLAGGYEQYF
-	13	TRBV2	TRBD1	TRBJ1-2	TGTGCCAGCGGGACAGGGAATAACTATGGCTACACCTTC	CASGTGNNYGYTF
-	13	TRBV6-5	TRBD1	TRBJ1-1	TGTGCCAGCAGTCAAGACAGGGCCACTGAAGCTTTCTTT	CASSQDRATEAFF
-	15	TRBV2	-	TRBJ1-4	TGTGCCAGCCGCTTGACAGGACTCGATAATGAAAAACTGTTTTTT	CASRLTGLDNEKLFF
once	14	TRBV28	TRBD2	TRBJ2-5	TGTGCCAGCAGGCCCCCGGGGGGTAAAGAGACCCAGTACTTC	CASRPPGGKETQYF
-	15	TRBV18	TRBD1	TRBJ1-1	TGTGCCAGCTCACCCCAGACAGGGGCCAACACTGAAGCTTTCTTT	CASSPQTGANTEAFF
few	15	TRBV4-2	TRBD1	TRBJ2-3	TGTGCCAGCGGGCCGGGACAGGGGGATACAGATACGCAGTATTTT	CASGPGQGDTDTQYF
-	13	TRBV5-1	TRBD1	TRBJ2-7	TGCGCCAGCAGCTATGGACAGGGCTACGAGCAGTACTTC	CASSYGQGYEQYF
-	14	TRBV9	-	TRBJ2-2	TGTGCCAGCAGCGTGCTGGCGGCCACCGGGGAGCTGTTTTTT	CASSVLAATGELFF
-	10	TRBV20-1	-	TRBJ2-7	TGCAGTGCTGTCCAGGGCGAGCAGTACTTC	CSAVQGEQYF